These 11 T cell receptor beta chains came from one sample sequenced in a study of blood T cells in healthy people across ages. Using a J-beta primer mix together with a sample-barcoded 5' primer, a second PCR was run for roughly 7 to 12 cycles. MiXCR, applied by TCRdb to the 5' RACE reads, yields one record per CDR3 protein. The table lists hundreds of thousands of distinct CDR3 sequences, roughly 64% of them singletons. Sequencing used blood. All receptors come from a man aged 25 to 40 in good health.

The V and J genes are TRBV6-1 and TRBJ1-1; a weak D match, TRBD1 (6 bases). Trimming took off 2 bases at V and 3 bases at J, with 10 bases between the two ends. From germline, CDR1 is MNHNS and CDR2 SASEGT. This CDR3 region has 14 residues. The CDR3 is CASSESQGYTEAFF. CDR3 bases: TGTGCCAGCAGTGAATCACAGGGCTACACTGAAGCTTTCTTT.

About this clonotype: A junction boundary mismatches the germline segment, possibly from a read error. CDR3 sequence reads: CSAAGTSGTNNGQFF. The DNA for the CDR3 is TGCAGTGCGGCCGGGACTAGCGGAACAAACAATGGGCAGTTCTTC. This chain joins TRBV20-1 and TRBJ2-1; 11 nucleotides align to TRBD2. CDR1 is DFQATT, CDR2 SNEGSKA, per germline (reference sequence). The CDR3 spans 15 residues.

This clonotype was observed a few times. This chain links TRBV20-1 with TRBJ1-1; D remains ambiguous. CDR1 and CDR2 from the germline V gene are DFQATT and SNEGSKA (reference sequence). Trimming removed 3 bases at V and 4 bases at J, with 9 bases between. The CDR3 loop spans 12 amino acids. The CDR3 DNA sequence: TGCAGTGCTAGTGCAGGAAGCACTGAAGCTTTCTTT. This translates into CSASAGSTEAFF.

The chain uses TRBV7-2 and TRBJ1-1; perhaps TRBD1 as D (5 bases). The CDR3 has 15 residues. In germline, CDR1 is SGHTA, CDR2 FQGNSA. Trimming cost V 5 bases and J 1 base, with 14 bases left between them. The CDR3 coding sequence is TGTGCCAGCAGCCCCAGGGCGGGGACGAACACTGAAGCTTTCTTT. The encoded protein is CASSPRAGTNTEAFF.

V and J are TRBV9 and TRBJ1-2; TRBD1 is a possible D gene (6 bases). V was cut by 3 bases and J by 6 bases, with 15 bases left in between. Germline assignment: CDR1 SGDLS and CDR2 YYNGEE. CDR3 length: 14 residues. CDR3 residues: CASSASGTSNGYTF. In DNA, the CDR3 is TGTGCCAGCAGCGCATCCGGGACATCCAATGGCTACACCTTC. The full variable domain, with the rest looked up from reference TRBV9 and TRBJ1-2, is DSGVTQTPKHLITATGQRVTLRCSPRSGDLSVYWYQQSLDQGLQFLIQYYNGEERAKGNILERFSAQQFPDLHSELNLSSLELGDSALYFCASSASGTSNGYTFGSGTRLTVV.

This clonotype was counted only a few times. The chain combines TRBV4-3 with TRBJ2-3, with D perhaps matching TRBD1 (6 bases). The CDR3 length is 18 residues. Germline assignment: CDR1 LGHNA and CDR2 YSLEER. Trimming stripped 0 bases from V and 5 bases from J, with 21 bases between. DNA for the CDR3: TGCGCCAGCAGCCAAGATCTTTTAGGGGGACGGGCTAGAGATACGCAGTATTTT. This codes for CASSQDLLGGRARDTQYF.

The chain is built from TRBV7-9 and TRBJ2-5, with D possibly being TRBD1 or TRBD2 (5 bases each). CDR3 length: 14 residues. V lost 0 bases and J 4 bases, leaving 9 bases between the germline ends. Germline V gives CDR1 SEHNR, CDR2 FQNEAQ (reference sequence). CDR3 region: CASSLAGARETQYF. The CDR3 nucleotides are TGTGCCAGCAGCTTAGCCGGGGCCCGAGAGACCCAGTACTTC.

This clonotype was found a few times. CDR3 residues: CASSTPPGPYGYTF. The CDR3 DNA reads TGTGCCAGCAGCACACCGCCAGGACCTTATGGCTACACCTTC. This rearrangement joins TRBV5-5 to TRBJ1-2, with D unclear. The CDR3 sequence is 14 residues long. Germline V gene data show CDR1 as SGHKS and CDR2 as YYEKEE (reference sequence). V dropped 4 bases and J dropped 5 bases, with 15 bases sitting between them.

The CDR3 loop reads CASSTGSEAYGYTF. As DNA, the CDR3 is TGTGCCAGCAGTACCGGTTCCGAGGCCTATGGCTACACCTTC. The chain recombines TRBV12-3 or TRBV12-4 with TRBJ1-2, with D unresolved. V was trimmed by 5 bases and J by 4 bases, leaving 14 bases between them. The CDR3 contains 14 residues.

The chain is built from TRBV7-8 and TRBJ1-2; D might be TRBD1 (6 bases). Germline V gives CDR1 SGHVS, CDR2 FQNEAQ. V was shortened by 0 bases and J by 7 bases, with 12 bases between the two germline ends. The CDR3 extends over 14 amino acids. The DNA of the CDR3 is TGTGCCAGCAGCTTAGCGACAGGACTGGGTGGCTACACCTTC. It encodes CASSLATGLGGYTF.

The chain has TRBV7-8 and TRBJ2-5; 7 bases are shared with TRBD1. Trimming took 4 bases from V and 2 from J; bases not matched to a gene: 16. The CDR3 totals 18 residues. CDR1 is SGHVS, CDR2 FQNEAQ, per germline. The CDR3 sequence: CASSSRAPGQNRQETQYF. In nucleotides, the CDR3 is TGTGCCAGCAGCTCGAGAGCCCCGGGACAGAATCGTCAAGAGACCCAGTACTTC.